This T cell receptor (beta chain) was recovered during a study of blood T cell repertoires in COVID-19. As for the study in general: Sites across the United States, Italy and Spain contributed samples from acute and convalescent COVID-19. Sources were T cells, B-cell-depleted T cells, or PBMCs; the material itself was cDNA or gDNA.

Original processing methods: The assay estimated nucleated cells by amplifying reference gene primers. The table came from immunoSEQ multiplex PCR; TCRdb's copy has only in-frame clones and leaves some out. That table is the source of V, J and clone size, and D and trimming were worked out from the DNA. This table holds about 220,000 clones, roughly 89% found once. Cohorts were based on clinical histories the participants reported. Germline V gives CDR1 MGHRA, CDR2 YSYEKL. The CDR3 runs to 14 residues. The V and J ends lost 8 bases and 0 bases respectively, with 11 bases between them. Sequenced input: PBMCs or T cells enriched from blood (not recorded which). The clonotype comes from a woman aged 40 to 50 with acute COVID-19. The rearrangement links TRBV4-1 to TRBJ1-3, with D unclear. The CDR3, as DNA: TGCGCCAGCGCGTATCTTTCCTCTGGAAACACCATATATTTT. Its protein is CASAYLSSGNTIYF.